The sequence of this TCR beta chain was determined in a study of blood T cell repertoires in COVID-19. Study information: Samples came from the United States, Italy and Spain, spanning acute and convalescent COVID-19. The analysed material was cDNA or gDNA that came from T cells, B-cell-depleted T cells, or PBMCs.

The germline V gene encodes CDR1 SQVTM and CDR2 ANQGSEA. The CDR3 loop spans 13 amino acids. V dropped 7 bases and J dropped 2; count of bases not matched to a gene: 4. Source study methods: Reference gene primer amplification gave nucleated cell count estimates. Using immunoSEQ multiplex PCR, the repertoire was profiled, and TCRdb retains in-frame clones only, with some absent. For V, J and clone size, that table is used; D and trimming come from the DNA. The sample gives about 14,000 clones, about 80% of which show up once; around 8.9% is in the top ten. The chain recombines TRBV29-1 with TRBJ1-2, with TRBD1 matching 10 bases. This TCR came from a man aged 70-80 years with acute or convalescent COVID-19. The sequenced sample consisted of peripheral blood. As DNA, the CDR3 is TGCAGCGCTGTGACAGGGGGCAACTATGGCTACACCTTC. Protein product: CSAVTGGNYGYTF.